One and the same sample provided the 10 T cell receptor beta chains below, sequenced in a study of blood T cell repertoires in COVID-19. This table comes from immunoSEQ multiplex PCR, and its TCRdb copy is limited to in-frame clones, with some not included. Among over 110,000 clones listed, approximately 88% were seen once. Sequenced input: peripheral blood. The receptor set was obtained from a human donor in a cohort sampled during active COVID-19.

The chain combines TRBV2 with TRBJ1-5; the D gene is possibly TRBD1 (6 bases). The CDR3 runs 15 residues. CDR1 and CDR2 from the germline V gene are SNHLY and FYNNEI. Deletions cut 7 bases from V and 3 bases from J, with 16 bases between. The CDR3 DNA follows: TGTGCCAGCACCGAGACAGGTGGATTCAATCAGCCCCAGCATTTT. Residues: CASTETGGFNQPQHF.

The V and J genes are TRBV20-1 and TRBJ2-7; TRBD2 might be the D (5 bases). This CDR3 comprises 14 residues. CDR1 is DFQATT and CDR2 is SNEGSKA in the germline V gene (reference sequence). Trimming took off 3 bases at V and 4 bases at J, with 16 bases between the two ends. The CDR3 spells CSASRLAAEYEQYF. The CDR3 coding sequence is TGCAGTGCTAGTCGGCTAGCCGCAGAGTACGAGCAGTACTTC.

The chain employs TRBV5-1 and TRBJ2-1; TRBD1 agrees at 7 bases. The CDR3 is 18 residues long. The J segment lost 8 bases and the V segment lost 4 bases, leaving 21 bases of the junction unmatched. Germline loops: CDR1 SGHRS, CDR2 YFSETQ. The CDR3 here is CASSDIPIYRGRVDEQFF. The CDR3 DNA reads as TGCGCCAGCAGCGACATCCCTATCTACAGGGGCAGGGTGGATGAGCAGTTCTTC.

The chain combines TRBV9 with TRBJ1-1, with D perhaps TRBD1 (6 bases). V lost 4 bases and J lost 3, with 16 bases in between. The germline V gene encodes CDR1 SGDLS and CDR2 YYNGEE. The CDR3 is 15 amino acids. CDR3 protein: CASSPRGGGYTEAFF. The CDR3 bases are TGTGCCAGCAGCCCTCGGGGAGGGGGGTACACTGAAGCTTTCTTT.

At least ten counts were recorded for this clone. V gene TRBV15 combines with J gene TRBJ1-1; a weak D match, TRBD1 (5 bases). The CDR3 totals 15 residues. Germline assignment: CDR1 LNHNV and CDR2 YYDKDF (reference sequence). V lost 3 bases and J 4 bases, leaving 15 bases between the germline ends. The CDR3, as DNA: TGTGCCACCAGCAGTAACTGGGGGGGTGGCACTGAAGCTTTCTTT. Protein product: CATSSNWGGGTEAFF.

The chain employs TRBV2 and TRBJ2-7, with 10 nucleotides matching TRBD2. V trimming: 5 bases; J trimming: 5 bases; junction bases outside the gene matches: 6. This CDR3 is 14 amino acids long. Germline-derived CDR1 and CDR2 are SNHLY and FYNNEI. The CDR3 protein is CASSYLAGVDEQYF. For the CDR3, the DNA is TGTGCCAGCAGTTATCTAGCGGGGGTGGACGAGCAGTACTTC. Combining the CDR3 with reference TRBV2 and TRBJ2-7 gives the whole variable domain EPEVTQTPSHQVTQMGQEVILRCVPISNHLYFYWYRQILGQKVEFLVSFYNNEISEKSEIFDDQFSVERPDGSNFTLKIRSTKLEDSAMYFCASSYLAGVDEQYFGPGTRLTVT.

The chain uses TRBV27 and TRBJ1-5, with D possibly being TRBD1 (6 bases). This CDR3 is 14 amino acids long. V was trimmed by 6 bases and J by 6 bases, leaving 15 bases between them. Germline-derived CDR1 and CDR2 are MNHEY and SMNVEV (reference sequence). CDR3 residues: CASRGGVAGQPQHF. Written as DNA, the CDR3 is TGTGCCAGCAGAGGGGGGGTTGCGGGTCAGCCCCAGCATTTT.

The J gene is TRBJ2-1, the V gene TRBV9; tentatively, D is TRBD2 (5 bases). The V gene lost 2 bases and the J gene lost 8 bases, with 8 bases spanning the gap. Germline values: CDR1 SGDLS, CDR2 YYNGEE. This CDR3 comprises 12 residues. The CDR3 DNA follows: TGTGCCAGCAGCGTGTACGGGGATGAGCAGTTCTTC. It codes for CASSVYGDEQFF.

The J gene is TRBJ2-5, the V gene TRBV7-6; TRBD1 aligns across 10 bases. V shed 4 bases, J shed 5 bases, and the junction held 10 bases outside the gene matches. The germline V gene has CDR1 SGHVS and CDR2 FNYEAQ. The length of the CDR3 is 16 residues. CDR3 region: CASSSSPGQGWETQYF. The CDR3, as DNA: TGTGCCAGCAGCTCCTCACCGGGACAGGGGTGGGAGACCCAGTACTTC.

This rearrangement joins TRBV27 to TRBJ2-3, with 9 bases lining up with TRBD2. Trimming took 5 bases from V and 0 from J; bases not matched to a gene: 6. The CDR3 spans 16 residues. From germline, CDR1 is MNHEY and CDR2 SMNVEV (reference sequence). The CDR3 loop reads CASSETSGSSTDTQYF. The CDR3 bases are TGTGCCAGCAGTGAGACTAGCGGATCTAGCACAGATACGCAGTATTTT.